The 14 T cell receptor beta chains given below trace back to one sample, sequenced in a study of T cells after yellow fever vaccination. MiXCR, run by TCRdb on the 5' RACE reads, gives a single entry per CDR3 protein. There are hundreds of thousands of distinct CDR3 sequences in the sample; around a sixth occur only once, and roughly a sixth lies in the top ten. Sample: PBMCs, taken before the yellow fever booster vaccination. The receptors stem from a man aged 18 to 29 who received the YFV17D yellow fever vaccine.

This clonotype has a handful of counts. The V and J genes are TRBV9 and TRBJ2-5, with 9 bases aligning to TRBD2. Germline V gives CDR1 SGDLS, CDR2 YYNGEE. CDR3 length equals 17 residues. Trimming at V came to 0 bases and at J to 1 base, leaving 7 bases not matched to a gene. CDR3 in amino acids: CASSVGVTSGSQETQYF. In DNA, the CDR3 is TGTGCCAGCAGCGTAGGTGTAACTAGCGGGTCCCAAGAGACCCAGTACTTC.

The table lists this clonotype with a few counts. The V gene is TRBV7-2, the J gene TRBJ1-2; no reliable D call. Trimming pared 5 bases from V and 0 bases from J, leaving 13 bases between. The CDR3 length is 15 residues. Germline V gives CDR1 SGHTA, CDR2 FQGNSA. CDR3 protein: CASSQKPAANYGYTF. CDR3 DNA: TGTGCCAGCAGCCAGAAGCCGGCAGCTAACTATGGCTACACCTTC.

The chain uses TRBV15 and TRBJ2-3; unclear D gene. Per the germline V gene, CDR1 is LNHNV and CDR2 is YYDKDF (reference sequence). The CDR3 is 16 amino acids. Trimming shortened V by 0 bases and J by 3 bases, and 13 bases separated the two germline ends. The DNA of the CDR3 is TGTGCCACCAGCAGAGATACCGGACGTGGGACAGATACGCAGTATTTT. Its protein product is CATSRDTGRGTDTQYF.

The chain is built from TRBV4-3 and TRBJ2-3; D call uncertain. Looked up from germline, CDR1 is LGHNA and CDR2 is YSLEER. This CDR3 is 18 amino acids long. V lost 0 bases, J lost 4 bases, and 20 bases lay in between. The CDR3 region has the DNA TGCGCCAGCAGCCAAGATCTCAGGACCGGCATCCTCCCAGATACGCAGTATTTT. Its protein is CASSQDLRTGILPDTQYF.

V usage is TRBV6-6 and J usage is TRBJ2-7; D remains unclear. The CDR3 sequence is 18 residues long. Germline V lookup: CDR1 MNHNY, CDR2 SVGAGI (reference sequence). The V gene lost 5 bases and the J gene lost 2 bases, with 25 bases spanning the gap. CDR3 coding DNA: TGTGCCAGCAGTCCTTCACCGCCACACTCCACTTCTACCTACGAGCAGTACTTC. Encoded protein: CASSPSPPHSTSTYEQYF.

The chain has TRBV27 and TRBJ2-7, with D perhaps TRBD1 (6 bases). Looked up from germline, CDR1 is MNHEY and CDR2 is SMNVEV (reference sequence). This CDR3 is 15 amino acids long. The V and J ends lost 4 bases and 3 bases respectively, with 16 bases between them. In DNA, the CDR3 is TGTGCCAGCAGTTGGGCGCCGGGACAATTCTACGAGCAGTACTTC. This codes for CASSWAPGQFYEQYF.

This chain links TRBV4-3 with TRBJ2-4, with D possibly called TRBD1 or TRBD2 (5 bases each). The CDR3 extends over 13 amino acids. Between the trimmed V and J ends, which lost 0 bases and 6 bases, there was a span of 6 bases. Germline loops: CDR1 LGHNA, CDR2 YSLEER. The CDR3 loop is CASSQEGPNIQYF. CDR3 in DNA: TGCGCCAGCAGCCAAGAGGGACCAAACATTCAGTACTTC.

This rearrangement joins TRBV30 to TRBJ1-2; tentatively, D is TRBD1 (5 bases). Trimming shortened V by 6 bases and J by 10 bases, and 18 bases separated the two germline ends. Germline assignment: CDR1 GTSNPN and CDR2 SVGIG (reference sequence). This CDR3 comprises 12 residues. CDR3 loop: CACREGVLVYTF. The CDR3 coding sequence is TGTGCCTGCCGGGAAGGGGTTTTGGTCTACACCTTC. Filled out from reference TRBV30 and TRBJ1-2, the complete variable domain reads SQTIHQWPATLVQPVGSPLSLECTVEGTSNPNLYWYRQAAGRGLQLLFYSVGIGQISSEVPQNLSASRPQDRQFILSSKKLLLSDSGFYLCACREGVLVYTFGSGTRLTVV.

This chain connects TRBV5-1 to TRBJ1-2, with D uncertain. CDR1 is SGHRS, CDR2 YFSETQ, per germline. Trimming left V 0 bases short and J 5 bases short, with 11 bases between. The CDR3 has 14 residues. CDR3 in amino acids: CASSLDVGTYGYTF. The CDR3 nucleotides read TGCGCCAGCAGCTTGGACGTGGGTACTTATGGCTACACCTTC. Together with reference TRBV5-1 and TRBJ1-2, the CDR3 gives the full variable domain: KAGVTQTPRYLIKTRGQQVTLSCSPISGHRSVSWYQQTPGQGLQFLFEYFSETQRNKGNFPGRFSGRQFSNSRSEMNVSTLELGDSALYLCASSLDVGTYGYTFGSGTRLTVV.

V and J are TRBV12-3 or TRBV12-4 and TRBJ1-1; the D is unclear. CDR3 length: 12 amino acids. Trimming removed 1 base from V and 6 bases from J, with 6 bases in between. CDR3 in amino acids: CASSLGQSEAFF. CDR3 coding DNA: TGTGCCAGCAGTTTAGGCCAGTCTGAAGCTTTCTTT.

There are a few counts of this clonotype. V and J are TRBV5-5 and TRBJ2-3, with D perhaps matching TRBD1 (6 bases). Germline CDR1 and CDR2: SGHKS and YYEKEE (reference sequence). The CDR3 length is 15 residues. The V gene lost 0 bases and the J gene lost 1 base, with 9 bases spanning the gap. In DNA form, the CDR3 reads TGTGCCAGCAGCTTGGAGGGGGTGGGCACAGATACGCAGTATTTT. Translated: CASSLEGVGTDTQYF.

Only a few counts were recorded for this clonotype. The chain carries TRBV20-1 and TRBJ2-1; 13 bases fit TRBD2. The CDR3 loop spans 19 amino acids. The germline V gene has CDR1 DFQATT and CDR2 SNEGSKA (reference sequence). Losses at the gene ends were 2 bases for V and 1 base for J; bases not matched to a gene: 11. In DNA, the CDR3 is TGCAGTGCTAGAATCCCGGGACTAGCGGGGTTGAAGTCCTACAATGAGCAGTTCTTC. Translation: CSARIPGLAGLKSYNEQFF.

The chain employs TRBV7-9 and TRBJ2-1; D is unresolved. CDR1 and CDR2 from the germline V gene are SEHNR and FQNEAQ (reference sequence). Trimming removed 1 base from V and 2 bases from J, with 12 bases in between. The CDR3 spans 16 residues. The CDR3 sequence is CASSLERPQAYNEQFF. The CDR3 nucleotides are TGTGCCAGCAGCTTAGAACGCCCGCAAGCCTACAATGAGCAGTTCTTC.

A few counts support this clonotype. V usage is TRBV20-1 and J usage is TRBJ2-7; D gene ambiguous. There are 14 residues in the CDR3. Trimming took 3 bases from V and 0 from J, leaving 12 bases between them. In germline, CDR1 is DFQATT, CDR2 SNEGSKA (reference sequence). CDR3 bases: TGCAGTGCTAGTCCGGCAGCCCGCTCCTACGAGCAGTACTTC. Its protein product is CSASPAARSYEQYF.